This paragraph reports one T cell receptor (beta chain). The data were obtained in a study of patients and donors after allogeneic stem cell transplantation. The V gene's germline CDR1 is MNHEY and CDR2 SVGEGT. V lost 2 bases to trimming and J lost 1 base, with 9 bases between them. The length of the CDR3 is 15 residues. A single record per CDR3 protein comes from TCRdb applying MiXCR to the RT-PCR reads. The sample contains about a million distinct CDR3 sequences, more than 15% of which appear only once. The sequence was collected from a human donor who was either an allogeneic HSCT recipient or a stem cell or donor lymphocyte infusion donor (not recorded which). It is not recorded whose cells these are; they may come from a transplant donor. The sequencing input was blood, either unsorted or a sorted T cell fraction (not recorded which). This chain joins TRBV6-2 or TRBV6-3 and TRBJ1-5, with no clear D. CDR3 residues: CASSYGRSSNQPQHF. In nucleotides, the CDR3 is TGTGCCAGCAGTTACGGGCGGTCAAGCAATCAGCCCCAGCATTTT.